This T cell receptor (beta chain) is from a study of blood T cell repertoires in COVID-19. Germline V CDR1 and CDR2: MGHDK, SYGVNS. Germline trimming cut 5 bases from V and 1 base from J; bases unmatched to any gene: 2. The CDR3 contains 14 residues. Produced via immunoSEQ multiplex PCR; TCRdb's table is partial and in-frame only. The profile shows roughly 100,000 clones, 87% of them singletons. This chain joins TRBV25-1 and TRBJ2-3, with 8 positions matching TRBD2. The sequenced sample consisted of peripheral blood. This receptor was taken from a woman in her forties or fifties with COVID-19, enrolled during active disease. The CDR3 is CASSPAGGTDTQYF. The CDR3 DNA follows: TGTGCCAGCAGTCCAGCGGGGGGCACAGATACGCAGTATTTT.